A selection of T cell receptor beta chains follows, all from one sample in a study of blood T cell repertoires in COVID-19. The table came from immunoSEQ multiplex PCR; TCRdb's copy has only in-frame clones and leaves some out. There are under 350,000 clones in the sample; 90% occur only once, and approximately 6.8% lies in the top ten. Sequenced sample: peripheral blood. The receptors stem from a woman between 25 and 40 years old with COVID-19, enrolled during active disease. CDR3s include the opening cysteine and the closing phenylalanine or tryptophan. A D gene is named only where the DNA matches it firmly. Size values are once, few and many counts, or a class for expanded clones, and some rows have none.

d_call	clone_size	v_call	j_call	cdr3_nt	cdr3_aa
TRBD2	NA	TRBV2	TRBJ2-3	TGTGCCAGCAGGATCGCGGGGGCGCAGTATTTT	CASRIAGAQYF
TRBD2	once	TRBV11-3	TRBJ2-5	TGTGCCAGCAGCGGGACTAGATTAGAGACCCAGTACTTC	CASSGTRLETQYF
NA	NA	TRBV6-6	TRBJ2-3	TGTGCCAGCGCGCCAGGGAGCACAGATACGCAGTATTTT	CASAPGSTDTQYF
TRBD2	few	TRBV5-3	TRBJ2-1	TGTGCCAGAAGCCCTCTAGCGGTCCCGAGGAATGAGCAGTTCTTC	CARSPLAVPRNEQFF
NA	NA	TRBV9	TRBJ2-1	TGTGCCAGCAGCGTAATGAGCTCCTACAATGAGCAGTTCTTC	CASSVMSSYNEQFF
NA	NA	TRBV9	TRBJ1-1	TGTGCCAGCAGCGAAGATAGCCGCGGACAGTCCATGAACACTGAAGCTTTCTTT	CASSEDSRGQSMNTEAFF
TRBD2	NA	TRBV11-2	TRBJ2-7	TGTGCCAGCAGCCCACCCCGGCTAGCGGGAGTAAGTGAGCAGTACTTC	CASSPPRLAGVSEQYF
NA	NA	TRBV4-1	TRBJ1-3	TGCGCCAGCAGCCAAGATCCCAGGAGAAACACCATATATTTT	CASSQDPRRNTIYF
NA	NA	TRBV3-1/TRBV3-2	TRBJ1-1	TGTGCCAGCAGCCCCGTCGAGGGCGGGAACACTGAAGCTTTCTTT	CASSPVEGGNTEAFF
NA	NA	TRBV2	TRBJ1-1	TGTGCCAGCAGTGAAGCGTCAGGGTGGCTGAGCGCTGAAGCTTTCTTT	CASSEASGWLSAEAFF
TRBD2	NA	TRBV6-2/TRBV6-3	TRBJ2-7	TGTGCCAGCAGCAGACTAGCGGACGAGCAGTACTTC	CASSRLADEQYF
NA	few	TRBV27	TRBJ1-1	TGTGCCAGCAGTTTATGGGGAGGGAGGGTCCCGGCATTGAACACTGAAGCTTTCTTT	CASSLWGGRVPALNTEAFF
NA	NA	TRBV11-2	TRBJ2-7	TGTGCCAGCAGCTTATCGACCGGGAACTACGAGCAGTACTTC	CASSLSTGNYEQYF
NA	once	TRBV6-5	TRBJ2-7	TGTGCCAGCAGTTCCGCTAGCGCCGACTCCTACGAGCAGTACTTC	CASSSASADSYEQYF
NA	NA	TRBV2	TRBJ2-2	TGTGCCAGCAGTCCACTTGCGAACACCGGGGAGCTGTTTTTT	CASSPLANTGELFF
NA	NA	TRBV5-4	TRBJ1-6	TGTGCCAGCAGCTTGGAGGCAGGGTTCAATTCACCCCTCCACTTT	CASSLEAGFNSPLHF
NA	NA	TRBV28	TRBJ1-5	TGTGCCAGCAGACCCCAGGGTTGGAGTCAGCCCCAGCATTTT	CASRPQGWSQPQHF
TRBD2	NA	TRBV11-2	TRBJ2-1	TGTGCCAGCAGCTGGGTAAGCGGGAGATACAATGAGCAGTTCTTC	CASSWVSGRYNEQFF
NA	NA	TRBV6-5	TRBJ1-1	TGTGCCAGCAGTTACTCGACCAGAGGGAACACTGAAGCTTTCTTT	CASSYSTRGNTEAFF
NA	NA	TRBV3-1/TRBV3-2	TRBJ1-1	TGTGCCAGCAGCGGAAATGGGGCGGTGAACACTGAAGCTTTCTTT	CASSGNGAVNTEAFF
NA	once	TRBV28	TRBJ1-5	TGTGCCAGCAGTTTATATTCGGGGGAGACTCAGCCCCAGCATTTT	CASSLYSGETQPQHF
NA	NA	TRBV20-1	TRBJ2-7	TGCAGTGCTAGTCGGAGCGAGCAGTACTTC	CSASRSEQYF
NA	NA	TRBV30	TRBJ2-5	TGTGCCTGGAGCGGGACTCCATGGGAGACCCAGTACTTC	CAWSGTPWETQYF
NA	NA	TRBV6-5	TRBJ1-2	TGTGCCAGCAGGTTTTCCATGTTCGGTGGCTACACCTTC	CASRFSMFGGYTF
TRBD1	few	TRBV10-3	TRBJ1-2	TGTGCCATCAGTGACAGGGGGCGAGTGGACGGCTACACCTTC	CAISDRGRVDGYTF
NA	NA	TRBV2	TRBJ1-2	TGTGCCAGCAGACAGGAGTTGCATGGCTACACCTTC	CASRQELHGYTF
NA	NA	TRBV4-1	TRBJ2-5	TGCGCCAGCAGCCAAGGCGGGGGCGGGAGAAGTGTAGAGACCCAGTACTTC	CASSQGGGGRSVETQYF
TRBD1	once	TRBV5-1	TRBJ1-1	TGCGCCAGCAGCTTGGGACAGGGGGCCGCTGAAGCTTTCTTT	CASSLGQGAAEAFF
NA	NA	TRBV30	TRBJ1-2	TGTGCCTGGAGTGAGGGGATCTATGGCTACACCTTC	CAWSEGIYGYTF
NA	NA	TRBV10-3	TRBJ1-5	TGTGCCATCAGTGAGTGGAGAACCAATCAGCCCCAGCATTTT	CAISEWRTNQPQHF
NA	NA	TRBV21-1	TRBJ1-2	TGTGCCAGCAGCAAATATGGGACAGGGAGGGGTATTAGCTATGGCTACACCTTC	CASSKYGTGRGISYGYTF
TRBD2	NA	TRBV7-3	TRBJ2-7	TGTGCCAGCAGGTTCCCGGGACTAGCGGGAGACGAGCAGTACTTC	CASRFPGLAGDEQYF